The clone carrying this TCR beta chain was seen only a few times. The data belong to a study of sequential checkpoint blockade in melanoma. The V and J ends lost 8 bases and 1 base respectively, with 9 bases between them. Germline V CDR1 and CDR2: MNHGY, SAAAGT. The CDR3 totals 13 residues. Method: immunoSEQ multiplex PCR; TCRdb's copy keeps in-frame clones and lacks some. The repertoire holds about 1,000 clones, 20% seen once, with approximately 17% in the top ten. The treatment here: randomized to nivolumab then ipilimumab (arm A) or the reverse (arm B). This clonotype was sampled from a human donor with melanoma. Sequencing used tumor tissue (inferred from file names), obtained from a patient given nivolumab and ipilimumab in sequence. The V call is TRBV6-8, the J call TRBJ1-5; tentative D call: TRBD1 (5 bases). The CDR3 DNA follows: TGTGCCAGCGGGGGAGGGAGCAATCAGCCCCAGCATTTT. This gives the protein CASGGGSNQPQHF.